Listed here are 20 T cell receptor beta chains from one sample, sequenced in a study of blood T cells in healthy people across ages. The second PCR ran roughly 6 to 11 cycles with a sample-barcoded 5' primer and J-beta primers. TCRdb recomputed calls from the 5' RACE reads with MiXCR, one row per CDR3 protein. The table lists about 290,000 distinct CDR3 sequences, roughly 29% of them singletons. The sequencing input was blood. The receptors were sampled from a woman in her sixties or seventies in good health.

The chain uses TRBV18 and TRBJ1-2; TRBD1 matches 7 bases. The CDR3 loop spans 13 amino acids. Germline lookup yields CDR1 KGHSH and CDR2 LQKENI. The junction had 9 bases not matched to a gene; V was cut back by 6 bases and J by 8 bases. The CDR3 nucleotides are TGTGCCAGCTCCCACGGACAGGACGGAGGCTACACCTTC. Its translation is CASSHGQDGGYTF.

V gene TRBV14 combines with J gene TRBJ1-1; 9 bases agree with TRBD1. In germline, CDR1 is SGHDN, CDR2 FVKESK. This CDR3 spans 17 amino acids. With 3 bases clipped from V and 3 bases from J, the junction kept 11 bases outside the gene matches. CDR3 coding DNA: TGTGCCAGCAGCCACCGAAGTATTGGACAGGGGTACACTGAAGCTTTCTTT. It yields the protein CASSHRSIGQGYTEAFF.

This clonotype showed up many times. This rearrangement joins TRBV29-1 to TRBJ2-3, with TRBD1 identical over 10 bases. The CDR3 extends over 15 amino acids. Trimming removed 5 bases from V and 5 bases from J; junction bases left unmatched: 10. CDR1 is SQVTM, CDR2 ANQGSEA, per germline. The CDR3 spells CSVQNRDRGRDTQYF. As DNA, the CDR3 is TGCAGCGTTCAAAACCGGGACAGGGGTCGAGATACGCAGTATTTT.

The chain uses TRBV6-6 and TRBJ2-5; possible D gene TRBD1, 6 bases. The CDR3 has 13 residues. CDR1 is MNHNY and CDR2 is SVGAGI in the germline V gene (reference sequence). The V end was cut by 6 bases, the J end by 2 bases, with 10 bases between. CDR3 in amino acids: CASSTGKQETQYF. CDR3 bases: TGTGCCAGCAGCACAGGGAAACAAGAGACCCAGTACTTC.

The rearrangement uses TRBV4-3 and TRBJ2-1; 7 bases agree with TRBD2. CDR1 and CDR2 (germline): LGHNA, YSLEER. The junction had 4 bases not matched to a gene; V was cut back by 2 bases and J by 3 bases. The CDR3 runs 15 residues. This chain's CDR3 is CASSQSLADYNEQFF. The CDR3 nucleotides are TGCGCCAGCAGCCAATCCCTAGCGGACTACAATGAGCAGTTCTTC.

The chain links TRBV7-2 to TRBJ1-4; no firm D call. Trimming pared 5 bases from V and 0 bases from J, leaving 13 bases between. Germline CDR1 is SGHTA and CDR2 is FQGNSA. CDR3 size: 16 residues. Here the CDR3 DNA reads TGTGCCAGCAGCAAACGGGCAGCGGCAACTAATGAAAAACTGTTTTTT. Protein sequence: CASSKRAAATNEKLFF.

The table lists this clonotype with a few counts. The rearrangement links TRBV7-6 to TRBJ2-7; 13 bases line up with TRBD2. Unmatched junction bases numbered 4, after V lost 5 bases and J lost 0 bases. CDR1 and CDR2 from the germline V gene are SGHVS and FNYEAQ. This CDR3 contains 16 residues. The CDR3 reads CASSLGTSGDSYEQYF. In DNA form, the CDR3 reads TGTGCCAGCAGCCTCGGGACTAGCGGGGACTCCTACGAGCAGTACTTC. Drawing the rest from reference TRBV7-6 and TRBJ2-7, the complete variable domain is GAGVSQSPRYKVTKRGQDVALRCDPISGHVSLYWYRQALGQGPEFLTYFNYEAQQDKSGLPNDRFSAERPEGSISTLTIQRTEQRDSAMYRCASSLGTSGDSYEQYFGPGTRLTVT.

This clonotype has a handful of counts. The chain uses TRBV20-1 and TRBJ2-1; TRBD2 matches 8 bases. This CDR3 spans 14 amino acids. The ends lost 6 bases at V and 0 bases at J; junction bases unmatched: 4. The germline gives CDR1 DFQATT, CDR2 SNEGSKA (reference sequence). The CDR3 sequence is CSAPSGSSYNEQFF. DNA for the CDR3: TGCAGTGCCCCGAGCGGGAGCTCCTACAATGAGCAGTTCTTC.

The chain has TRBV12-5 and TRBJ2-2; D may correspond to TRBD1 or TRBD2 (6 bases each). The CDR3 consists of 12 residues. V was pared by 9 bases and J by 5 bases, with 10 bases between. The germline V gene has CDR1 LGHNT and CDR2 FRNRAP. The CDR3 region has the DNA TGTGCTAGCGGGGGCTGGACCGGGGAGCTGTTTTTT. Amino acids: CASGGWTGELFF.

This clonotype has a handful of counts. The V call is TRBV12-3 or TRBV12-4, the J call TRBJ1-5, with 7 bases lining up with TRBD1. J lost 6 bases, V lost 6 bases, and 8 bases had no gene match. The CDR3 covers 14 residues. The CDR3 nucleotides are TGTGCCAGCAGCAGGACAGGCAGGGGTCAGCCCCAGCATTTT. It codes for CASSRTGRGQPQHF.

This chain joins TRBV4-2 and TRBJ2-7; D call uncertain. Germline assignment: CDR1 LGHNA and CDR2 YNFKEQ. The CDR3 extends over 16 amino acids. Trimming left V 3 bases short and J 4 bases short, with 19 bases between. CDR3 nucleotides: TGTGCCAGCAGCCACCCCTGGAGCCAAACCCCATACGAGCAGTACTTC. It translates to CASSHPWSQTPYEQYF.

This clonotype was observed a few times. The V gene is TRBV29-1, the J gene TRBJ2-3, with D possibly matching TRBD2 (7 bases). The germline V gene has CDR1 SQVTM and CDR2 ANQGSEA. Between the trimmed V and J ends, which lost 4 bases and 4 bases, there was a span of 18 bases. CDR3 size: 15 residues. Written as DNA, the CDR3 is TGCAGCGTTGCTCCGGGGGGCGCAGGGGCAGATACGCAGTATTTT. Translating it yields CSVAPGGAGADTQYF.

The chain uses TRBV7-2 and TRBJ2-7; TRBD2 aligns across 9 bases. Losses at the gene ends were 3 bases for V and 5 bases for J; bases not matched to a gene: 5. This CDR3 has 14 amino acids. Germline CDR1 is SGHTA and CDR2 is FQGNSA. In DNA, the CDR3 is TGTGCCAGCAGCTTTAGCGGGGGATTCGACGAGCAGTACTTC. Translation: CASSFSGGFDEQYF.

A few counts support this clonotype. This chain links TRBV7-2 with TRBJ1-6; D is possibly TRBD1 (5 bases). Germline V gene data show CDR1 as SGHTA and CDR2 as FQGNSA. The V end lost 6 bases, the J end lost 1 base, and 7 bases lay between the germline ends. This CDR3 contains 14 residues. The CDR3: CASSRGSYNSPLHF. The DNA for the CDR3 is TGTGCCAGCAGTAGGGGTTCCTATAATTCACCCCTCCACTTT.

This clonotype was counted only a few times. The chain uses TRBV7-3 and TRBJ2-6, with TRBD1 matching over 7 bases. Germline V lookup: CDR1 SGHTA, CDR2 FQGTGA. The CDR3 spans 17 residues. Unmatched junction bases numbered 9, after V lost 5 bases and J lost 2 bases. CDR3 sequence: CASSRDRDGAGANVLTF. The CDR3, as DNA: TGTGCCAGCAGCCGTGACAGGGATGGGGCTGGGGCCAACGTCCTGACTTTC. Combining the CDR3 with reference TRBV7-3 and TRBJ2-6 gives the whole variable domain GAGVSQTPSNKVTEKGKYVELRCDPISGHTALYWYRQSLGQGPEFLIYFQGTGAADDSGLPNDRFFAVRPEGSVSTLKIQRTERGDSAVYLCASSRDRDGAGANVLTFGAGSRLTVL.

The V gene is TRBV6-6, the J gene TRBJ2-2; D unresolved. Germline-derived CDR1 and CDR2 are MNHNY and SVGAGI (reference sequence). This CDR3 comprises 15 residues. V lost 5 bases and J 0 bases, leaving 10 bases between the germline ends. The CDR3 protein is CASSVRRTNTGELFF. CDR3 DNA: TGTGCCAGCAGTGTTCGACGGACGAACACCGGGGAGCTGTTTTTT.

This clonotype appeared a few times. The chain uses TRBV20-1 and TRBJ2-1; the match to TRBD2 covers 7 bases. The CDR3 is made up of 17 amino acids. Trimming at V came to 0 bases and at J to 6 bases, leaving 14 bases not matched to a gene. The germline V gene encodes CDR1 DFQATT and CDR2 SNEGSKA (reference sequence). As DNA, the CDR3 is TGCAGTGCTAGAGATCTTTTGGGCGGGAGTGGTAGCAATGAGCAGTTCTTC. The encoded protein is CSARDLLGGSGSNEQFF.

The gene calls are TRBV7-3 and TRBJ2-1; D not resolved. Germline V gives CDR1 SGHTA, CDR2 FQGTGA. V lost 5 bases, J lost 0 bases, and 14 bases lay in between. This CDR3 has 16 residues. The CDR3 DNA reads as TGTGCCAGCAGCCCAGACTCGCAAAGCTCCTACAATGAGCAGTTCTTC. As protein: CASSPDSQSSYNEQFF.

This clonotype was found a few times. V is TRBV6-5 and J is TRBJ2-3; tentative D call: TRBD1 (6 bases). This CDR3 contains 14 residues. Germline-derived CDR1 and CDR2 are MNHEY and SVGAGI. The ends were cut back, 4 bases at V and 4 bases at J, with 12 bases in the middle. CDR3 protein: CASSSQGGPDTQYF. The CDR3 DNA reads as TGTGCCAGCAGTTCACAGGGTGGGCCAGATACGCAGTATTTT.

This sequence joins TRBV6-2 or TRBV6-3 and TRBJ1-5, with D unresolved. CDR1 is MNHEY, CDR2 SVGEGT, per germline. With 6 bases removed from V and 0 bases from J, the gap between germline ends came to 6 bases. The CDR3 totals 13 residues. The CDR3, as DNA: TGTGCCAGCAGAGGAACTAGCAATCAGCCCCAGCATTTT. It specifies CASRGTSNQPQHF.